The rows below give T cell receptor beta chains drawn from one sample of a study of shared clonotypes between healthy human individuals. Only in-frame clones appear in the TCRdb table, and some are missing; sequencing was by immunoSEQ multiplex PCR. The sample has fewer than 550,000 clones; around 79% are singletons. Sequencing was carried out using PBMCs. These receptors originate from a woman aged 40 to 50 in good health. Some clones in this sample may be carry-over from other donors' samples. The CDR3 runs from the conserved cysteine through the conserved F or W. A D gene is named only where the DNA matches it firmly. Rows may omit the clone size; those that give it use once, few, many or a size class.

d_call,v_call,clone_size,j_call,cdr3_aa,cdr3_nt
TRBD2,TRBV7-2,.,TRBJ2-7,CASSAYPSGYYEQYF,TGTGCCAGCAGCGCCTATCCTAGCGGCTATTACGAGCAGTACTTC
.,TRBV4-1,once,TRBJ2-1,CASSLGAGAGNEQFF,TGCGCCAGCAGTCTAGGGGCAGGGGCGGGGAATGAGCAGTTCTTC
TRBD2,TRBV7-9,.,TRBJ2-4,CASSRTSGRGNIQYF,TGTGCCAGCAGCCGGACTAGCGGGAGAGGGAACATTCAGTACTTC
TRBD1,TRBV2,.,TRBJ2-4,CASSETGQDIQYF,TGTGCCAGCAGTGAGACTGGACAGGACATTCAGTACTTC
TRBD2,TRBV4-1,.,TRBJ2-1,CASSQVGSGPGEREPTLNEQFF,TGCGCCAGCAGCCAAGTGGGGTCAGGGCCCGGGGAGCGGGAGCCCACCCTCAATGAGCAGTTCTTC
.,TRBV15,once,TRBJ1-2,CATSRSRDGGYTF,TGTGCCACCAGCAGGAGCAGGGACGGAGGCTACACCTTC
TRBD1,TRBV25-1,.,TRBJ1-1,CASSDTGDTEAFF,TGTGCCAGCAGTGATACAGGGGACACTGAAGCTTTCTTT
.,TRBV7-2,.,TRBJ1-5,CASSLRTGNQPQHF,TGTGCCAGCAGCTTAAGGACAGGCAATCAGCCCCAGCATTTT
TRBD2,TRBV5-8,.,TRBJ2-3,CASSSGLASQDTQYF,TGTGCCAGCAGCTCTGGACTAGCGTCACAGGATACGCAGTATTTT
.,TRBV6-1,once,TRBJ2-3,CASSETGSDTQYF,TGTGCCAGCAGTGAAACTGGGTCAGATACGCAGTATTTT
TRBD1,TRBV6-5,once,TRBJ1-4,CASSYDRASNEKLFF,TGTGCCAGCAGTTATGACAGGGCGAGTAACGAAAAACTGTTTTTT
.,TRBV28,.,TRBJ1-2,CASRPAGRYNYGYTF,TGTGCCAGCAGGCCTGCGGGCAGGTATAACTATGGCTACACCTTC
TRBD2,TRBV25-1,.,TRBJ2-1,CASSESSSGTYNEQFF,TGTGCCAGCAGTGAATCTTCTAGCGGGACCTACAATGAGCAGTTCTTC
.,TRBV4-2,.,TRBJ1-2,CASSQVTGNYGYTF,TGTGCCAGCAGCCAAGTGACGGGTAACTATGGCTACACCTTC
TRBD1,TRBV5-1,.,TRBJ2-3,CASSLAGTGEDTQYF,TGCGCCAGCAGCTTAGCCGGGACAGGGGAAGATACGCAGTATTTT
.,TRBV29-1,few,TRBJ1-2,CSVAWGLGGYTF,TGCAGCGTTGCGTGGGGTTTGGGAGGCTACACCTTC
TRBD2,TRBV7-9,few,TRBJ2-2,CANPTSGNTGELFF,TGTGCCAACCCAACTAGCGGGAACACCGGGGAGCTGTTTTTT
TRBD2,TRBV7-2,.,TRBJ2-3,CASSLTSGSVDTQYF,TGTGCCAGCAGCTTAACTAGCGGGAGTGTGGATACGCAGTATTTT
TRBD2,TRBV14,.,TRBJ2-1,CASSQDPSGYNEQFF,TGTGCCAGCAGCCAAGACCCTAGCGGCTACAATGAGCAGTTCTTC
.,TRBV6-6,many,TRBJ2-7,CASSFGTEAYEQYF,TGTGCCAGCAGTTTCGGGACGGAAGCCTACGAGCAGTACTTC
TRBD2,TRBV5-4,.,TRBJ2-1,CASSLNSGSSYNEQFF,TGTGCCAGCAGCTTGAATAGCGGGAGCTCCTACAATGAGCAGTTCTTC
.,TRBV25-1,once,TRBJ1-2,CASTDSRNYGYTF,TGTGCCAGCACTGACAGCAGAAACTATGGCTACACCTTC
TRBD1,TRBV11-3,.,TRBJ2-2,CASSTPRGPNSGELFF,TGTGCCAGCAGCACCCCCAGGGGGCCTAATTCCGGGGAGCTGTTTTTT
.,TRBV29-1,many,TRBJ2-5,CSVGWGVQETQYF,TGCAGCGTTGGGTGGGGGGTTCAAGAGACCCAGTACTTC
TRBD2,TRBV28,.,TRBJ2-7,CASIPAGDRYEQYF,TGTGCCAGCATTCCGGCGGGAGACCGGTACGAGCAGTACTTC
.,TRBV19,.,TRBJ1-1,CASSIGENTEAFF,TGTGCCAGTAGTATCGGGGAGAACACTGAAGCTTTCTTT
TRBD2,TRBV6-4,.,TRBJ2-1,CASSGTAGDYNEQFF,TGTGCCAGCAGTGGGACGGCGGGGGATTACAATGAGCAGTTCTTC
.,TRBV6-4,few,TRBJ2-6,CASSDMGGLSGANVLTF,TGTGCCAGCAGTGACATGGGGGGACTCTCTGGGGCCAACGTCCTGACTTTC
.,TRBV4-2,.,TRBJ2-3,CASSQDHTTDTQYF,TGTGCCAGCAGCCAAGATCATACTACCGATACGCAGTATTTT
.,TRBV19,.,TRBJ1-5,CASSIFAGTNNQPQHF,TGTGCCAGTAGTATTTTTGCAGGGACCAACAATCAGCCCCAGCATTTT
.,TRBV18,.,TRBJ2-7,CASSVQGPPSYEQYF,TGTGCCAGCTCAGTACAGGGTCCCCCCTCCTACGAGCAGTACTTC
.,TRBV7-2,.,TRBJ1-5,CASSSTSGVQPQHF,TGTGCCAGCAGCTCGACCAGCGGGGTGCAGCCCCAGCATTTT
.,TRBV10-3,.,TRBJ2-7,CAISESIIIRTRSSYEQYF,TGTGCCATCAGTGAGTCTATAATTATAAGGACGCGGAGCTCCTACGAGCAGTACTTC
TRBD2,TRBV5-6,.,TRBJ2-5,CASSLTVGLAGGLQETQYF,TGTGCCAGCAGCTTGACCGTGGGGCTAGCGGGAGGTCTCCAAGAGACCCAGTACTTC
TRBD2,TRBV28,.,TRBJ2-1,CASSSGLAGCFF,TGTGCCAGCAGTTCCGGCTTAGCGGGGTGTTTCTTC
TRBD2,TRBV4-3,.,TRBJ2-7,CASSRKAGSSGSSYEQYF,TGCGCCAGCAGCCGGAAAGCGGGCTCTAGCGGGAGCTCCTACGAGCAGTACTTC
.,TRBV10-1,.,TRBJ1-1,CASKENTEAFF,TGCGCCAGCAAAGAAAACACTGAAGCTTTCTTT
TRBD2,TRBV13,.,TRBJ2-3,CASSSGLAPFVWVTDTQYF,TGTGCCAGCAGCTCCGGACTAGCCCCGTTCGTGTGGGTCACAGATACGCAGTATTTT
.,TRBV7-2,.,TRBJ1-2,CASSSDRQHYGYTF,TGTGCCAGCAGCTCTGACAGGCAGCACTATGGCTACACCTTC
.,TRBV6-6,.,TRBJ1-1,CASSYSDMNTEAFF,TGTGCCAGCAGTTACTCAGACATGAACACTGAAGCTTTCTTT
.,TRBV10-3,.,TRBJ1-5,CAISESLDTRGAQHF,TGTGCCATCAGTGAGTCGCTGGACACCCGCGGCGCCCAGCATTTT
.,TRBV18,.,TRBJ2-3,CASSPERGDTQYF,TGTGCCAGCTCACCAGAACGGGGGGATACGCAGTATTTT
TRBD2,TRBV5-8,many,TRBJ2-3,CASSSLAGFTDTQYF,TGTGCCAGCAGCTCCCTAGCGGGATTCACAGATACGCAGTATTTT
TRBD2,TRBV29-1,.,TRBJ2-7,CSVAGRLAGDEQYF,TGCAGCGTTGCCGGACGACTAGCAGGCGACGAGCAGTACTTC
.,TRBV7-3,.,TRBJ1-4,CASSRGLTVATNEKLFF,TGTGCCAGCAGCCGGGGTCTAACGGTCGCAACTAATGAAAAACTGTTTTTT
TRBD1,TRBV6-5,.,TRBJ2-7,CASSSDRGTFYEQYF,TGTGCCAGCAGTTCAGACAGGGGGACATTCTACGAGCAGTACTTC
TRBD1,TRBV2,many,TRBJ2-7,CASTKGGQPYEQYF,TGTGCCAGCACCAAAGGGGGCCAGCCCTACGAGCAGTACTTC
TRBD1,TRBV2,.,TRBJ2-1,CASSALGQGYNEQFF,TGTGCCAGCAGTGCACTGGGACAGGGCTACAATGAGCAGTTCTTC
TRBD2,TRBV6-5,.,TRBJ2-5,CASSSHGLAGSVEQYF,TGTGCCAGCAGTTCCCATGGACTAGCGGGTTCCGTTGAGCAGTACTTC
.,TRBV19,.,TRBJ1-5,CASDRGGQSNQPQHF,TGTGCCAGTGACAGAGGGGGGCAGAGCAATCAGCCCCAGCATTTT
.,TRBV19,.,TRBJ2-5,CASSPGRTETQYF,TGTGCCAGTAGTCCGGGGCGCACGGAGACCCAGTACTTC
.,TRBV5-4,.,TRBJ1-1,CASSLRDTEAFF,TGTGCCAGCAGCCTAAGGGACACCGAAGCTTTCTTT
.,TRBV7-9,.,TRBJ2-1,CASSLGASSHNEQFF,TGTGCCAGCAGCTTAGGGGCTAGCTCCCACAATGAGCAGTTCTTC
TRBD1,TRBV2,.,TRBJ1-5,CASRGGTGRNQPQHF,TGTGCCAGCAGGGGGGGGACAGGGCGTAATCAGCCCCAGCATTTT
TRBD1,TRBV6-4,.,TRBJ2-1,CASSDGTGRNEQFF,TGTGCCAGCAGTGACGGGACAGGGAGAAACGAGCAGTTCTTC
.,TRBV28,.,TRBJ2-3,CASTASTDTQYF,TGTGCCAGCACCGCCTCAACAGATACGCAGTATTTT
TRBD2,TRBV4-2,many,TRBJ2-2,CASSQVGAGASGTGELFF,TGTGCCAGCAGCCAAGTCGGGGCGGGAGCTTCGGGCACCGGGGAGCTGTTTTTT